The clone carrying this T cell receptor beta chain was seen at least ten times. What it binds is unknown. This sample is part of a study of T cells after posttransplantation cyclophosphamide. The table came from immunoSEQ multiplex PCR; TCRdb's copy has only in-frame clones and leaves some out. The sample counts 30,000 to 35,000 clones, none seen once; the ten largest own 4.8%. The CDR3 spans 15 residues. J was trimmed by 7 bases and V by 0 bases; bases with no gene match: 7. Germline-derived CDR1 and CDR2 are SGHAT and FQNNGV. Whole-study findings and limits: Later blood repertoires were often dominated by clones from the donor CD8+ memory compartment. TRB overlap between skin or GI tissue T cells and blood was limited. Recipient CMV seropositivity and CMV reactivation strongly tracked TRB clonality.

The chain is built from TRBV11-2 and TRBJ1-2; 8 positions match TRBD1. Material: PBMCs. The sequence was collected from a woman in her twenties or thirties in good health and a related stem cell transplant donor. DNA of the CDR3: TGTGCCAGCAGCTTAGAAGGCAGGGGGCGGTCTGGCTACACCTTC. Encoded protein: CASSLEGRGRSGYTF.